Listed below are T cell receptor beta chains from one sample, sequenced in a study of monozygotic twins with inflammatory bowel disease. TCRdb reanalyzed the 5' RACE reads and collapses them to one entry per CDR3 protein, without DNA. The sample holds some 400,000 distinct CDR3 sequences. Sample: blood. Receptors were obtained from a human donor with ulcerative colitis or Crohn's disease, or a healthy co-twin of an affected twin (not recorded which). Both conserved end residues are part of each CDR3.

>TRBV5-1|TRBJ1-1
CASSQRGLNTEAFF
>TRBV3-1|TRBJ2-7
CASSRAGAYEQYF
>TRBV6-5|TRBJ1-2
CASSYGGPNYGYTF
>TRBV15|TRBJ2-4
CATSRGVTGSENIQYF
>TRBV4-3|TRBJ2-1
CASSQTGTSSDNEQFF
>TRBV5-4|TRBJ2-2
CASSPGLENTGELFF
>TRBV13|TRBJ2-5
CASSLGSDRVEQETQYF
>TRBV7-9|TRBJ2-3
CASSFGGGANTQYF
>TRBV7-6|TRBJ2-7
CASSLDVFRSEQYF
>TRBV6-5|TRBJ1-1
CASSYLPGNTEAFF
>TRBV6-2/TRBV6-3|TRBJ1-4
CASSYSETYNEKLFF
>TRBV6-4|TRBJ1-1
CASSEEGGRTEAFF
>TRBV30|TRBJ1-2
CAWQGGNYGYTF
>TRBV6-2/TRBV6-3|TRBJ2-1
CASSYWGAGANEQFF
>TRBV7-2|TRBJ2-2
CTSSFGLAGELFF
>TRBV5-1|TRBJ2-7
CASSLAGAGSYEQYF
>TRBV19|TRBJ1-1
CASSIGEGTEAFF
>TRBV30|TRBJ1-5
CAWSPGTSNNQPQHF
>TRBV7-9|TRBJ2-3
CASSLLAGVADTQYF
>TRBV5-4|TRBJ2-1
CASSLGRGRDEQFF
>TRBV5-1|TRBJ2-5
CASSAGTGVSSETQYF
>TRBV5-1|TRBJ2-5
CASSSLVGGQETQYF
>TRBV5-1|TRBJ2-2
CASSSQTVPTGELFF
>TRBV10-3|TRBJ1-1
CAISPDRWGTEAFF
>TRBV20-1|TRBJ1-5
CSARTGQGQPQHF
>TRBV20-1|TRBJ1-1
CSAYRGMGEAFF
>TRBV28|TRBJ2-3
CASSFSADTDTQYF
>TRBV7-2|TRBJ2-2
CASVLLAEITTGELFF
>TRBV20-1|TRBJ1-6
CSARNRGSPLHF
>TRBV29-1|TRBJ2-5
CSVRHQETQYF
>TRBV12-5|TRBJ1-1
CASGLTGFTEAFF
>TRBV19|TRBJ1-5
CATQGYRNQPQHF
>TRBV20-1|TRBJ1-2
CSARGTGNAYGYTF
>TRBV7-9|TRBJ2-1
CASSPTSSYEQFF
>TRBV11-2|TRBJ2-3
CASSPTDAPGGPSTDTQYF
>TRBV10-2|TRBJ2-2
CASSEDGGQTGELFF
>TRBV7-8|TRBJ1-6
CASSLERSGMTPLHF
>TRBV7-2|TRBJ2-3
CASSPIAGVPDTQYF
>TRBV9|TRBJ2-1
CASSVGYNEQFF
>TRBV7-2|TRBJ2-4
CASSFPGENIQYF
>TRBV30|TRBJ1-6
CAWSRTGSNSPLHF
>TRBV4-1|TRBJ1-3
CASSPSAPGNTIYF
>TRBV4-1|TRBJ1-6
CASSQDKTTRDSPLHF
>TRBV18|TRBJ1-1
CASSPASWGVVNTEAFF
>TRBV20-1|TRBJ2-7
CSAAGTYEQYF